Shown below are 20 T cell receptor beta chains from a single sample sequenced in a study of cytomegalovirus exposure and HLA in healthy donors. The PCR used 60 Vbeta and 13 Jbeta primers. The method was immunoSEQ multiplex PCR; TCRdb's version includes in-frame clones alone and lacks a portion of them. This repertoire shows about 160,000 clones, less than 90% found once; its top ten account for about 2%. Sequenced material: PBMCs. The receptor set was obtained from a woman between 18 and 29 years old in good health and CMV-seronegative.

This chain joins TRBV2 and TRBJ2-5; D call uncertain. The DNA end lines up better with TRBJ2-7; the J call may be wrong. CDR3 size: 13 residues. The germline V gene has CDR1 SNHLY and CDR2 FYNNEI. CDR3 nucleotide sequence: TGTGCCAGCAGTTCGGGTCCCTCCTACGAGCAGTACTTC. Protein product: CASSSGPSYEQYF.

The table lists this clone with a few counts. This rearrangement joins TRBV6-1 to TRBJ1-1, with a tentative D call TRBD1 (6 bases). The V and J ends lost 4 bases and 3 bases respectively, with 15 bases between them. This CDR3 has 15 amino acids. Germline loops: CDR1 MNHNS, CDR2 SASEGT. DNA of the CDR3: TGTGCCAGCAGTGTCAGACAGGCCGGGGACACTGAAGCTTTCTTT. Translating it yields CASSVRQAGDTEAFF.

V and J are TRBV7-8 and TRBJ1-1; 7 nucleotides align to TRBD1. The CDR3 totals 16 residues. From germline, CDR1 is SGHVS and CDR2 FQNEAQ. After removal of 5 bases from V and 6 bases from J, the junction contained 15 bases not matched to a gene. The CDR3 nucleotides are TGTGCCAGCAGCCCCGGGACAGCGGACACACTTCCTGAAGCTTTCTTT. It codes for CASSPGTADTLPEAFF. The complete variable domain, with remaining parts taken from reference TRBV7-8 and TRBJ1-1, reads GAGVSQSPRYKVAKRGQDVALRCDPISGHVSLFWYQQALGQGPEFLTYFQNEAQLDKSGLPSDRFFAERPEGSVSTLKIQRTQQEDSAVYLCASSPGTADTLPEAFFGQGTRLTVV.

V usage is TRBV6-1 and J usage is TRBJ2-5; no clear D gene. Looked up from germline, CDR1 is MNHNS and CDR2 is SASEGT. This CDR3 region has 16 residues. V lost 1 base, J lost 10 bases, and 22 bases lay in between. This CDR3 is CASSEGPVPPQVDQYF. CDR3 bases: TGTGCCAGCAGTGAAGGCCCGGTTCCGCCTCAGGTCGACCAGTACTTC.

The V and J genes are TRBV18 and TRBJ2-1, with a weak D call TRBD2 (6 bases). V was clipped by 1 base and J by 7 bases, with 14 bases between them. There are 15 residues in the CDR3. Per the germline V gene, CDR1 is KGHSH and CDR2 is LQKENI. The CDR3 coding sequence is TGTGCCAGCTCACCACTCTCCGGGAGTGGGAATGAGCAGTTCTTC. Amino acids: CASSPLSGSGNEQFF.

The chain links TRBV28 to TRBJ1-1; D not certain. CDR3 length: 12 amino acids. Germline lookup yields CDR1 MDHEN and CDR2 SYDVKM. The V end lost 8 bases, the J end lost 3 bases, and 10 bases lay between the germline ends. The CDR3 loop is CASEELYTEAFF. The DNA for the CDR3 is TGTGCCAGCGAGGAGTTGTACACTGAAGCTTTCTTT. Full variable domain (remainder filled in from reference TRBV28 and TRBJ1-1): DVKVTQSSRYLVKRTGEKVFLECVQDMDHENMFWYRQDPGLGLRLIYFSYDVKMKEKGDIPEGYSVSREKKERFSLILESASTNQTSMYLCASEELYTEAFFGQGTRLTVV.

The J gene is TRBJ2-3, the V gene TRBV18; D remains ambiguous. The ends were cut back, 3 bases at V and 0 bases at J, with 10 bases in the middle. Germline assignment: CDR1 KGHSH and CDR2 LQKENI. The CDR3 has 15 residues. DNA for the CDR3: TGTGCCAGCTCACCCATCACGAGGAGCACAGATACGCAGTATTTT. Protein: CASSPITRSTDTQYF.

The chain has TRBV19 and TRBJ1-5, with a weak D call TRBD1 (5 bases). Per the germline V gene, CDR1 is LNHDA and CDR2 is SQIVND (reference sequence). V was cut by 3 bases and J by 4 bases, with 16 bases left in between. This CDR3 contains 16 residues. CDR3 in amino acids: CASSMGGVLTNQPQHF. The DNA for the CDR3 is TGTGCCAGTAGTATGGGGGGTGTCCTCACTAATCAGCCCCAGCATTTT. The complete variable domain, with remaining parts taken from reference TRBV19 and TRBJ1-5, reads DGGITQSPKYLFRKEGQNVTLSCEQNLNHDAMYWYRQDPGQGLRLIYYSQIVNDFQKGDIAEGYSVSREKKESFPLTVTSAQKNPTAFYLCASSMGGVLTNQPQHFGDGTRLSIL.

The CDR3 sequence: CASLDMGEKLFF. The CDR3, as DNA: TGTGCCAGCCTTGACATGGGTGAAAAACTGTTTTTT. The chain has TRBV27 and TRBJ1-4; D gene ambiguous. This CDR3 is 12 amino acids long. Germline CDR1 and CDR2: MNHEY and SMNVEV (reference sequence). Trimming cost V 8 bases and J 7 bases, with 11 bases left between them.

V is TRBV10-3 and J is TRBJ2-1; 8 nucleotides align to TRBD1. Looked up from germline, CDR1 is ENHRY and CDR2 is SYGVKD. This CDR3 spans 14 amino acids. J gave up 6 bases and V 5 bases, and 6 bases lay outside the gene matches. This chain's CDR3 is CAISYQGAINEQFF. The CDR3 DNA reads TGTGCCATCAGTTACCAGGGGGCTATCAATGAGCAGTTCTTC.

This chain joins TRBV6-1 and TRBJ1-3, with 11 positions matching TRBD1. V was pared by 4 bases and J by 4 bases, with 6 bases of the junction left unmatched. This CDR3 has 16 residues. Germline lookup yields CDR1 MNHNS and CDR2 SASEGT. In nucleotides, the CDR3 is TGTGCCAGCAGTGCCCGGGACAGGGGGACGGGAAACACCATATATTTT. Its translation is CASSARDRGTGNTIYF.

As DNA, the CDR3 is TGTGCCAGCAGCCGGGAACCGACAGGGGACTATGGCTACACCTTC. Protein sequence: CASSREPTGDYGYTF. This chain uses TRBV4-2 with TRBJ1-2, with 8 bases identical to TRBD1. The germline V gene has CDR1 LGHNA and CDR2 YNFKEQ. The CDR3 is 15 residues long. Trimming removed 4 bases from V and 3 bases from J; junction bases left unmatched: 7.

This chain connects TRBV6-1 to TRBJ2-5; tentative D call: TRBD1 (7 bases). Gene TRBJ2-7 matches the end of the DNA better, so the J call may be wrong. CDR1 and CDR2 (germline): MNHNS, SASEGT. The CDR3 sequence is 15 residues long. The CDR3 nucleotides read TGTGCCAGCAGTGAACTTGCGGGACAGTCCTACGAGCAGTACTTC. This gives the protein CASSELAGQSYEQYF.

The chain couples TRBV7-2 to TRBJ1-3; 7 bases are shared with TRBD1. Germline lookup yields CDR1 SGHTA and CDR2 FQGNSA. J lost 3 bases, V lost 3 bases, and 2 bases had no gene match. The CDR3 totals 14 residues. CDR3 DNA: TGTGCCAGCAGCTTGGGGACAGTTGGAAACACCATATATTTT. As protein: CASSLGTVGNTIYF.

This clone was detected once. The DNA for the CDR3 is TGTGCCAGCAGTTTATTAAAATCGAACTATGGCTACACCTTC. It codes for CASSLLKSNYGYTF. The V call is TRBV28, the J call TRBJ1-2; D gene unclear. The germline gives CDR1 MDHEN, CDR2 SYDVKM. The CDR3 length is 14 residues. The germline V and J ends were trimmed by 1 base and 2 bases, with 8 bases remaining between them.

This clone was detected only once. The chain recombines TRBV28 with TRBJ1-1; no clear D gene. V lost 6 bases and J 4 bases, leaving 15 bases between the germline ends. The germline CDR1 and CDR2 sequences are MDHEN and SYDVKM. CDR3 length: 14 amino acids. In DNA, the CDR3 is TGTGCCAGCAGGCCCCCCGGTTTAAGCACTGAAGCTTTCTTT. It encodes CASRPPGLSTEAFF.

The chain combines TRBV28 with TRBJ2-7, with D perhaps matching TRBD1 (6 bases). Trimming removed 7 bases from V and 1 base from J, with 11 bases in between. Germline loops: CDR1 MDHEN, CDR2 SYDVKM. CDR3 length equals 13 residues. This chain's CDR3 is CASNLRGSYEQYF. DNA for the CDR3: TGTGCCAGCAATCTAAGGGGGTCCTACGAGCAGTACTTC.

The chain is built from TRBV6-5 and TRBJ2-5; TRBD1 matches at 7 bases. The J call may be mistaken, given a closer DNA end match to TRBJ2-7. CDR1 MNHEY and CDR2 SVGAGI come from the germline V gene. This CDR3 is built from 15 residues. The CDR3 loop is CASSSGGYGSYEQYF. The CDR3 region has the DNA TGTGCCAGCAGTTCAGGGGGTTACGGCTCCTACGAGCAGTACTTC.

In DNA form, the CDR3 reads TGTGCCAGCAGTTCCCGACAGGGGGTAATCGGCTACACCTTC. Protein sequence: CASSSRQGVIGYTF. The genes are TRBV27 and TRBJ1-2; 9 bases align to TRBD1. V shed 4 bases, J shed 8 bases, and the junction held 8 bases outside the gene matches. CDR3 size: 14 residues. The germline V gene has CDR1 MNHEY and CDR2 SMNVEV (reference sequence).

This clone was seen only once. This sequence joins TRBV5-1 and TRBJ1-1, with 7 bases matching TRBD1. From germline, CDR1 is SGHRS and CDR2 YFSETQ. V lost 5 bases and J lost 1; bases outside the gene matches: 2. This CDR3 has 13 amino acids. CDR3 nucleotide sequence: TGCGCCAGCAGGCAGGGGGGGAACACTGAAGCTTTCTTT. It translates to CASRQGGNTEAFF.